This is a list of T cell receptor beta chains from one sample in a study of blood T cell repertoires in COVID-19. This table comes from immunoSEQ multiplex PCR, and its TCRdb copy is limited to in-frame clones, with some not included. The sample shows more than 200,000 clones, approximately 91% of them seen only once. The source material was peripheral blood. Source of these receptors: a woman aged 40-49 years who had recovered from COVID-19. CDR3s include the opening cysteine and the closing phenylalanine or tryptophan. The D gene is left open where the match is weak. Clone size is stated in some rows and not others, as once, few, many or a class when expanded.

D | size | J | V | DNA | CDR3
TRBD1 | - | TRBJ2-4 | TRBV7-6 | TGTGCCAGCAGCTCTCGGACAGGCGAAATAGCCAAAAACATTCAGTACTTC | CASSSRTGEIAKNIQYF
TRBD2 | - | TRBJ2-1 | TRBV3-1/TRBV3-2 | TGTGCCAGCAGCTTCATAGCGGGGGGAAACCACAATGAGCAGTTCTTC | CASSFIAGGNHNEQFF
- | - | TRBJ2-1 | TRBV12-3/TRBV12-4 | TGTGCCAGCAGGAACTCGCACAATGAGCAGTTCTTC | CASRNSHNEQFF
TRBD1 | - | TRBJ2-3 | TRBV5-1 | TGCGCCAGCAGCCGGGACAGGGGGCCCGATACGCAGTATTTT | CASSRDRGPDTQYF
TRBD1 | - | TRBJ2-5 | TRBV2 | TGTGCCAGCTACAGGGGGCGCGGGGGGACCCAGTACTTC | CASYRGRGGTQYF
TRBD1 | - | TRBJ1-4 | TRBV9 | TGTGCCAGCAGCGTAGATAACAGGGGCCTGAATGAAAAACTGTTTTTT | CASSVDNRGLNEKLFF
- | - | TRBJ2-7 | TRBV7-2 | TGTGCCAGCAGCAACCGGGACTTCGCCTACGAGCAGTACTTC | CASSNRDFAYEQYF
- | - | TRBJ1-6 | TRBV28 | TGTGCCAGCAGTGGGGAGAGAAGCTATAATTCACCCCTCCACTTT | CASSGERSYNSPLHF
TRBD2 | - | TRBJ2-2 | TRBV7-9 | TGTGCCAGCAGCCCGGGACTAGCGGGAGGGTCCACCGGGGAGCTGTTTTTT | CASSPGLAGGSTGELFF
TRBD2 | - | TRBJ2-1 | TRBV7-3 | TGTGCCAGCAGCTTAGTAGCGGGAAGCTCCTACAATGAGCAGTTCTTC | CASSLVAGSSYNEQFF
TRBD2 | - | TRBJ2-3 | TRBV7-2 | TGTGCCAGCAGCGCGACTAGCGGGGCGGAGACGCAGTATTTT | CASSATSGAETQYF
- | - | TRBJ1-3 | TRBV19 | TGTGCCAGTAGTATCCGCACATACAGGGACCGGGAGGACACCATATATTTT | CASSIRTYRDREDTIYF
- | once | TRBJ2-2 | TRBV19 | TGTGCCAGTAGTATGGGGACTGATACCGGGGAGCTGTTTTTT | CASSMGTDTGELFF
TRBD1 | - | TRBJ2-7 | TRBV6-6 | TGTGCCAGCAGTTTTAACAGGGGCGACGAGCAGTACTTC | CASSFNRGDEQYF
TRBD1 | - | TRBJ2-4 | TRBV7-2 | TGTGCCAGCAGCCCGACAGGGGGCCGAGGGTTTCAGTACTTC | CASSPTGGRGFQYF
TRBD2 | - | TRBJ2-5 | TRBV28 | TGTGCCAGCAGTTTATACGGTCCGGGGGGGGAAGAGACCCAGTACTTC | CASSLYGPGGEETQYF
- | once | TRBJ2-7 | TRBV4-1 | TGCGCCAGTCGGAGCCGGGATACCTACTCCTACGAGCAGTACTTC | CASRSRDTYSYEQYF
TRBD1 | - | TRBJ2-7 | TRBV6-5 | TGTGCCAGTGGGACAGGGGGCTACGAGCAGTACTTC | CASGTGGYEQYF
- | once | TRBJ2-3 | TRBV5-6 | TGTGCCAGCAGCTTGGCGCCAGGGTGGACAGATACGCAGTATTTT | CASSLAPGWTDTQYF
TRBD1 | once | TRBJ2-7 | TRBV6-5 | TGTGCCAGCACTGTCCTGGGACAGCCCTCCGAGCAGTACTTC | CASTVLGQPSEQYF
TRBD1 | once | TRBJ1-4 | TRBV11-2 | TGTGCCAGCAGCCAAAGAGCGGGCAGGGGGAATGAAAAACAGCTTTTT | CASSQRAGRGNEKQLF
- | - | TRBJ2-1 | TRBV7-2 | TGTGCCAGCAGCTTAGGGGTAGGGAGCTCCTACAATGAGCAGTTCTTC | CASSLGVGSSYNEQFF
- | few | TRBJ2-7 | TRBV3-1/TRBV3-2 | TGTGCCAGCAGCCCGGGTTACGGGCAAGGGGACTACGAGCAGTACTTC | CASSPGYGQGDYEQYF
TRBD1 | - | TRBJ1-4 | TRBV27 | TGTGCCAGCAGTTTAGGACAGGGATGGGGAAAACTGTTTTTT | CASSLGQGWGKLFF
TRBD2 | - | TRBJ2-3 | TRBV11-2 | TGTGCCAGCAGTAACTTAGCGGGAGGCACAGATACGCAGTATTTT | CASSNLAGGTDTQYF
- | - | TRBJ2-3 | TRBV19 | TGTGCCACCCGCCCTAGGTGGGCGGGGAGCACAGATACGCAGTATTTT | CATRPRWAGSTDTQYF
TRBD2 | - | TRBJ2-7 | TRBV4-2 | TGTGCCAGCAGCCAAATCTCGTCTAGCGGGGGTTACTACGAGCAGTACTTC | CASSQISSSGGYYEQYF
TRBD1 | - | TRBJ1-2 | TRBV30 | TGTGCCTGGAAAGGGACAGGGGCGAGGGGCTACACCTTC | CAWKGTGARGYTF
- | few | TRBJ2-2 | TRBV5-1 | TGCGCCAGCAGCTTGCCCCTACCGACCGGGGAGCTGTTTTTT | CASSLPLPTGELFF
- | - | TRBJ1-5 | TRBV7-8 | TGTGCCAGCAGCTTAGAGAGACAGAATCAGCCCCAGCATTTT | CASSLERQNQPQHF
TRBD1 | - | TRBJ1-5 | TRBV6-5 | TGTGCCAGCAGAAACAGGGGGCGGCAATCAGAACCCCAGCATTTT | CASRNRGRQSEPQHF
TRBD1 | - | TRBJ2-2 | TRBV6-2/TRBV6-3 | TGTGCCAGCAGTTACTCGTCGCGGTTTGACAGGGGGAACACCGGGGAGCTGTTTTTT | CASSYSSRFDRGNTGELFF
- | - | TRBJ1-4 | TRBV7-2 | TGTGCCAGCAGCTTAGGCGGATTGACTAATGAAAAACTGTTTTTT | CASSLGGLTNEKLFF